Presented here are 31 T cell receptor beta chains from one specimen sequenced in a study of persistence of HIV-infected CD4 T cells. The antigens these receptors bind are not known. Stimulation used around 9.1 ug/mL lysate from CMV-infected fibroblasts. CD40L/CD69 double-negative CD45RO-high memory CD4+ T cells were collected. The libraries were made with immunoSEQ version 4 in survey mode. Generated by immunoSEQ multiplex PCR, the TCRdb table keeps only in-frame clones and is missing some. The sample shows more than 30,000 clones, about 80% of them seen only once. This material consisted of CD4+ T cells sorted from PBMCs after 18-hour stimulation, taken from a patient who received antiretroviral therapy. The receptor source for this set is an adult woman with HIV who was CMV-seropositive.

The chain recombines TRBV6-6 with TRBJ1-2, with a weak D call TRBD1 (5 bases). Germline CDR1 MNHNY, CDR2 SVGAGI (reference sequence). V dropped 6 bases and J dropped 0 bases, with 17 bases sitting between them. The CDR3 totals 16 residues. The CDR3 bases are TGTGCCAGCAGGTGGGGGGACTTTACCCCTAACTATGGCTACACCTTC. Protein product: CASRWGDFTPNYGYTF.

The sample holds a few counts of this clone. The chain joins TRBV2 to TRBJ2-7, with D perhaps being TRBD1 or TRBD2 (5 bases each). CDR1 is SNHLY and CDR2 is FYNNEI in the germline V gene. This CDR3 is 12 amino acids long. Trimming cost V 8 bases and J 11 bases, with 19 bases left between them. CDR3 nucleotide sequence: TGTGCCAGCCGCCGTCACAACCTGGGGGAGTACTTC. Translating gives CASRRHNLGEYF. Full variable domain (rest looked up from reference TRBV2 and TRBJ2-7): EPEVTQTPSHQVTQMGQEVILRCVPISNHLYFYWYRQILGQKVEFLVSFYNNEISEKSEIFDDQFSVERPDGSNFTLKIRSTKLEDSAMYFCASRRHNLGEYFGPGTRLTVT.

Points on this clone: The junction differs from germline at one of its ends, possibly a read error. The chain couples TRBV20-1 to TRBJ1-4; D is uncertain. The CDR3 has 11 residues. Germline V gene data show CDR1 as DFQATT and CDR2 as SNEGSKA (reference sequence). The CDR3 here is CKGSDNEKLFF. In DNA form, the CDR3 reads TGTAAGGGATCCGATAATGAAAAACTGTTTTTT.

The chain joins TRBV10-3 to TRBJ1-1; D ambiguous. The germline V gene has CDR1 ENHRY and CDR2 SYGVKD. This CDR3 comprises 12 residues. V was cut by 0 bases and J by 8 bases, with 7 bases left in between. CDR3 DNA: TGTGCCATCAGTGAGTCAGGCGGAGAAGCTTTCTTT. Amino acids: CAISESGGEAFF.

The gene calls are TRBV28 and TRBJ1-2; D is ambiguous. This CDR3 is 15 amino acids long. V was trimmed by 6 bases and J by 2 bases, leaving 16 bases between them. Germline V CDR1 and CDR2: MDHEN, SYDVKM. Written as DNA, the CDR3 is TGTGCCAGCAGCCCCCCCAACATCGAGAACTATGGCTACACCTTC. Its protein is CASSPPNIENYGYTF.

In nucleotides, the CDR3 is TGTGCCAGCAGCCCGGGACAGCGAGATGAAAAACTGTTTTTT. Protein product: CASSPGQRDEKLFF. The V gene is TRBV11-3, the J gene TRBJ1-4; 7 positions agree with TRBD1. The V segment lost 5 bases and the J segment 6 bases; nucleotides outside the gene matches: 6. Germline values: CDR1 SGHNT, CDR2 YENEEA. The CDR3 consists of 14 residues.

This sequence joins TRBV25-1 and TRBJ1-1, with D perhaps matching TRBD1 (5 bases). V gave up 6 bases and J gave up 4 bases, with 18 bases separating them. The CDR3 runs 15 residues. Germline CDR1 is MGHDK and CDR2 is SYGVNS. The CDR3: CASRGGAGQGTEAFF. The CDR3, as DNA: TGTGCCAGCAGGGGAGGGGCAGGTCAGGGCACTGAAGCTTTCTTT. The whole variable domain, filled in from reference TRBV25-1 and TRBJ1-1, reads EADIYQTPRYLVIGTGKKITLECSQTMGHDKMYWYQQDPGMELHLIHYSYGVNSTEKGDLSSESTVSRIRTEHFPLTLESARPSHTSQYLCASRGGAGQGTEAFFGQGTRLTVV.

This chain links TRBV28 with TRBJ1-1, with D maybe TRBD1 (6 bases). CDR3 size: 18 residues. Trimming shortened V by 3 bases and J by 0 bases, and 20 bases separated the two germline ends. From germline, CDR1 is MDHEN and CDR2 SYDVKM. The CDR3 protein is CASSFRRYGQTLNTEAFF. The CDR3 bases are TGTGCCAGCAGTTTTAGGCGATACGGACAGACATTGAACACTGAAGCTTTCTTT.

This chain connects TRBV3-1 (or the pseudogene TRBV3-2) to TRBJ1-1; D is possibly TRBD1 (5 bases). Germline assignment: CDR1 LGHDT and CDR2 YNNKEL (reference sequence). V lost 8 bases and J 1 base, leaving 14 bases between the germline ends. The CDR3 is 14 amino acids. The CDR3 loop is CASRILGQNTEAFF. The CDR3 DNA reads as TGTGCCAGCCGGATTTTGGGGCAGAACACTGAAGCTTTCTTT.

The V and J genes are TRBV5-4 and TRBJ1-1; D not resolved. CDR3 length: 15 residues. Germline assignment: CDR1 SGHNT and CDR2 YYREEE (reference sequence). V gave up 4 bases and J gave up 4 bases, with 17 bases separating them. The CDR3 DNA reads as TGTGCCAGCAGCCCTACAAATATTGTTGGCACTGAAGCTTTCTTT. Its protein product is CASSPTNIVGTEAFF.

The chain uses TRBV6-5 and TRBJ1-2, with 9 positions matching TRBD1. V dropped 2 bases and J dropped 4; count of bases not matched to a gene: 2. The CDR3 is made up of 14 amino acids. From germline, CDR1 is MNHEY and CDR2 SVGAGI. As DNA, the CDR3 is TGTGCCAGCAGTTACACGGACAGGGGCTATGGCTACACCTTC. This encodes CASSYTDRGYGYTF.

This clone has only a few counts. The chain has TRBV4-3 and TRBJ1-2; 7 bases agree with TRBD1. Unmatched junction bases numbered 9, after V lost 2 bases and J lost 6 bases. The CDR3 has 15 residues. Germline loops: CDR1 LGHNA, CDR2 YSLEER. The CDR3 here is CASSQQGRGRDGYTF. The DNA for the CDR3 is TGCGCCAGCAGCCAACAGGGAAGGGGGCGGGATGGCTACACCTTC.

The chain employs TRBV5-1 and TRBJ2-3; D call uncertain. This CDR3 contains 14 residues. From germline, CDR1 is SGHRS and CDR2 YFSETQ. V dropped 4 bases and J dropped 5 bases, with 14 bases sitting between them. In DNA, the CDR3 is TGCGCCAGCAGCGACCGTAACTCGGGAGATACGCAGTATTTT. Translation gives CASSDRNSGDTQYF.

This rearrangement joins TRBV5-1 to TRBJ2-7, with D perhaps TRBD2 (5 bases). V gave up 0 bases and J gave up 4 bases, with 14 bases separating them. CDR3 length: 15 residues. CDR1 and CDR2 from the germline V gene are SGHRS and YFSETQ. CDR3: CASSLGGEGTYEQYF. CDR3 coding DNA: TGCGCCAGCAGCTTGGGAGGTGAGGGTACTTACGAGCAGTACTTC.

This clone was observed once. The chain couples TRBV7-2 to TRBJ2-7; D is unresolved. V lost 5 bases, J lost 2 bases, and 10 bases lay in between. The CDR3 length is 13 residues. The germline CDR1 and CDR2 sequences are SGHTA and FQGNSA. For the CDR3, the DNA is TGTGCCAGCAGCCCTAGGACCACCTACGAGCAGTACTTC. The encoded protein is CASSPRTTYEQYF.

This chain joins TRBV3-1 (or the pseudogene TRBV3-2) and TRBJ1-6; D is unresolved. Between the trimmed V and J ends, which lost 3 bases and 14 bases, there was a span of 17 bases. The germline V gene has CDR1 LGHDT and CDR2 YNNKEL (reference sequence). This CDR3 has 14 amino acids. The CDR3 reads CASSHLGTQETLHF. The DNA for the CDR3 is TGTGCCAGCAGCCACCTGGGCACTCAAGAAACCCTCCACTTT.

DNA for the CDR3: TGTGCCAGCAGCCCAATGGGACAGGGACAGATCCCAGCCAAAAACATTCAGTACTTC. It is translated as CASSPMGQGQIPAKNIQYF. V usage is TRBV7-9 and J usage is TRBJ2-4; 9 positions agree with TRBD1. CDR1 SEHNR and CDR2 FQNEAQ come from the germline V gene (reference sequence). The CDR3 consists of 19 residues. V trimming: 5 bases; J trimming: 0 bases; junction bases outside the gene matches: 14.

This clone was counted once. The chain employs TRBV7-3 and TRBJ2-1; 7 positions agree with TRBD1. Per germline, CDR1 SGHTA and CDR2 FQGTGA. CDR3 length equals 15 residues. The ends lost 0 bases at V and 3 bases at J; junction bases unmatched: 2. The chain's CDR3 is CASSLTGGGYNEQFF. Here the CDR3 DNA reads TGTGCCAGCAGCTTAACAGGGGGCGGCTACAATGAGCAGTTCTTC.

The chain employs TRBV28 and TRBJ2-1; perhaps D is TRBD1 or TRBD2 (5 bases each). Germline V gene lookup returns CDR1 MDHEN and CDR2 SYDVKM. Trimming removed 2 bases at V and 4 bases at J, with 12 bases between. CDR3 length: 15 residues. The CDR3 here is CASSLAGTFYNEQFF. Here the CDR3 DNA reads TGTGCCAGCAGTTTAGCAGGGACGTTTTACAATGAGCAGTTCTTC.

The chain couples TRBV6-5 to TRBJ1-2; weak D call: TRBD1 (5 bases). The CDR3 sequence is 14 residues long. Germline-derived CDR1 and CDR2 are MNHEY and SVGAGI. The V end was cut by 5 bases, the J end by 4 bases, with 14 bases between. CDR3 protein: CASSKGPTSYGYTF. CDR3 DNA sequence: TGTGCCAGCAGTAAGGGACCGACAAGCTATGGCTACACCTTC.

V gene TRBV19 combines with J gene TRBJ2-6, with D perhaps matching TRBD1 (6 bases). This CDR3 has 16 residues. Trimming stripped 4 bases from V and 1 base from J, with 11 bases between. Germline loops: CDR1 LNHDA, CDR2 SQIVND (reference sequence). CDR3: CASSTLQGSGANVLTF. CDR3 nucleotides: TGTGCCAGTAGTACATTACAGGGATCTGGGGCCAACGTCCTGACTTTC.

The genes are TRBV6-5 and TRBJ1-1, with D possibly TRBD1 on 6 matching bases. CDR1 MNHEY and CDR2 SVGAGI come from the germline V gene. Between the trimmed V and J ends, which lost 7 bases and 4 bases, there was a span of 10 bases. CDR3 size: 12 residues. CDR3 sequence: CASMNRATEAFF. Written as DNA, the CDR3 is TGTGCCAGCATGAACAGGGCCACTGAAGCTTTCTTT.

The rearrangement links TRBV9 to TRBJ1-3; tentatively, D is TRBD1 (5 bases). The germline CDR1 and CDR2 sequences are SGDLS and YYNGEE. The CDR3 covers 13 residues. V was shortened by 3 bases and J by 7 bases, with 11 bases between the two germline ends. CDR3 sequence: CASSGAGGNTIYF. For the CDR3, the DNA is TGTGCCAGCAGCGGCGCCGGGGGGAACACCATATATTTT.

There are a few counts of this clone. The chain couples TRBV24-1 to TRBJ1-1; 7 bases fit TRBD1. Unmatched junction bases numbered 3, after V lost 7 bases and J lost 5 bases. CDR3 length equals 12 residues. Germline V lookup: CDR1 KGHDR, CDR2 SFDVKD. The CDR3 DNA follows: TGTGCCACCAGCTTGACAGGGACTGAAGCTTTCTTT. It encodes CATSLTGTEAFF.

V is TRBV2 and J is TRBJ1-5; D gene unclear. This CDR3 spans 14 amino acids. V lost 6 bases and J lost 2, with 11 bases in between. Germline assignment: CDR1 SNHLY and CDR2 FYNNEI. CDR3 loop: CASRSGSGNQPQHF. CDR3 coding DNA: TGTGCCAGCAGATCGGGGAGCGGCAATCAGCCCCAGCATTTT.

The V and J genes are TRBV6-6 and TRBJ1-2; possibly TRBD1 for D (6 bases). The CDR3 contains 13 residues. Trimming removed 0 bases from V and 7 bases from J, with 9 bases in between. Germline V gene sequence: CDR1 MNHNY, CDR2 SVGAGI (reference sequence). CDR3 DNA: TGTGCCAGCAGTTACTCGGCAGGGGCTGGCTACACCTTC. The encoded protein is CASSYSAGAGYTF.

The chain employs TRBV7-2 and TRBJ1-5; D not certain. Between the trimmed V and J ends, which lost 5 bases and 0 bases, there was a span of 11 bases. In germline, CDR1 is SGHTA, CDR2 FQGNSA. This CDR3 region has 15 residues. CDR3 loop: CASSLWEYSNQPQHF. The CDR3 nucleotides are TGTGCCAGCAGCCTTTGGGAATATAGCAATCAGCCCCAGCATTTT.

The V call is TRBV10-2, the J call TRBJ1-5; weak D call: TRBD1 (6 bases). This CDR3 has 13 amino acids. The ends were cut back, 8 bases at V and 6 bases at J, with 14 bases in the middle. Per the germline V gene, CDR1 is WSHSY and CDR2 is SAAADI. The CDR3 sequence is CASSTGLGQPQHF. The CDR3 coding sequence is TGCGCCAGCTCGACAGGATTGGGTCAGCCCCAGCATTTT.

V is TRBV19 and J is TRBJ1-1, with D hard to call. The CDR3 has 14 amino acids. V was clipped by 7 bases and J by 9 bases, with 21 bases between them. Germline V gives CDR1 LNHDA, CDR2 SQIVND (reference sequence). Here the CDR3 DNA reads TGTGCCAGTATCCCCCTTGGCCAGGACCCTAAAGCTTTCTTT. It translates to CASIPLGQDPKAFF.

This clone was counted once. The chain carries TRBV12-3 or TRBV12-4 and TRBJ2-2; D tentatively fits TRBD1 or TRBD2 (5 bases each). V lost 8 bases and J lost 5, with 12 bases in between. This CDR3 is built from 13 residues. CDR3 residues: CASQERGTGELFF. The CDR3, as DNA: TGTGCCAGCCAAGAGAGGGGAACCGGGGAGCTGTTTTTT.

The chain has TRBV2 and TRBJ1-2; D uncertain. The V end lost 2 bases, the J end lost 4 bases, and 8 bases lay between the germline ends. The CDR3 loop spans 13 amino acids. Looked up from germline, CDR1 is SNHLY and CDR2 is FYNNEI. The CDR3 DNA follows: TGTGCCAGCAGTGAAAGGACTTCCTATGGCTACACCTTC. It encodes CASSERTSYGYTF.